This T cell receptor (beta chain) is from a study of Tregs in tolerant kidney transplant recipients. Study in general: Mixed chimerism was transient after nonmyeloablative marrow transplants from related graft donors.

TCRdb's copy holds only in-frame clones and misses some; the assay was immunoSEQ multiplex PCR. This sample's table reports 25,000 to 35,000 clones. General study findings and limits: Nucleotide sequences could not be compared across some patients' samples due to primer changes.

Comment on this clone: Its target is not known. The CDR3 end lies 3 residues beyond the end of the read and is filled in from the germline J gene.

V trimming: 3 bases; J trimming: 2 bases; junction bases outside the gene matches: 0. The CDR3 length is 15 residues. The germline CDR1 and CDR2 sequences are LNHDA and SQIVND (reference sequence). The rearrangement links TRBV19 to TRBJ2-6, with TRBD2 matching 8 bases. This sample comprised CD8+ T cells from blood, obtained before the transplant. The source is a human donor who received a combined kidney and bone marrow transplant. CDR3 DNA, as far as it was read: TGTGCCAGTAGTATCGGGGGGGCTGGGGCCAACGTC. As protein: CASSIGGAGANV. The whole CDR3 region reads CASSIGGAGANVLTF.